The clone carrying this TCR beta chain has a handful of counts. What it binds is unknown. The second PCR ran about 6 to 11 cycles with a sample-barcoded 5' primer and J-beta primers. MiXCR, run by TCRdb on the 5' RACE reads, gives a single entry per CDR3 protein. The repertoire holds 1 million or so distinct CDR3 sequences, 40% to 50% seen once, with 15% to 20% in the top ten. The data belong to a study of blood T cells in healthy people across ages. General study points: Naive T cell percentage and TCR beta diversity correlated strongly. Per million T cells, TCR beta diversity dropped roughly linearly as age increased.

The CDR3 loop spans 17 amino acids. Germline V gene data show CDR1 as DFQATT and CDR2 as SNEGSKA (reference sequence). Trimming removed 1 base from V and 4 bases from J; junction bases left unmatched: 11. J is TRBJ2-1 and V is TRBV20-1, with 9 bases aligning to TRBD2. The sequence came from a woman in her sixties or seventies in good health. Sequencing was performed on blood. CDR3 residues: CSARVPGASGTYNEQFF. The CDR3 bases are TGCAGTGCTAGAGTTCCTGGGGCTAGCGGGACGTACAATGAGCAGTTCTTC.